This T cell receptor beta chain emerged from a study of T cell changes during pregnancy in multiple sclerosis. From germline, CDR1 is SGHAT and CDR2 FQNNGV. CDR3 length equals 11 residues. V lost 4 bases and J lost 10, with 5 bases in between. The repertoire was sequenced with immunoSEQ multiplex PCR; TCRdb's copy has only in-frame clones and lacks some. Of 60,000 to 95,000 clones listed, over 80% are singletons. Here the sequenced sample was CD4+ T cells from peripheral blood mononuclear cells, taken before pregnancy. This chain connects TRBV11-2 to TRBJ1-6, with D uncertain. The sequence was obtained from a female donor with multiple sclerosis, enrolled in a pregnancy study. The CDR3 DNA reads TGTGCCAGCAGCTCACAATCACCCCTCCACTTT. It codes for CASSSQSPLHF.